The 16 T cell receptor beta chains listed next were all sequenced from one sample in a study of T cells in Graves' hyperthyroidism and ophthalmopathy. Amplified regions were TCR beta CDR3 sequences from RNA transcripts. HTBI primers drove first-round RT-PCR of the TCR CDR3. TCRdb independently ran MiXCR on the multiplex PCR reads; one entry per CDR3 protein. The sample contains 400,000 to 550,000 distinct CDR3 sequences, around 14% of which appear only once. The specimen was blood. These receptors all come from a woman in her late teens or twenties with Graves' hyperthyroidism.

This clonotype was observed at least ten times. This chain uses TRBV10-3 with TRBJ2-6; 8 nucleotides align to TRBD1. This CDR3 spans 17 amino acids. The junction had 7 bases not matched to a gene; V was cut back by 6 bases and J by 0 bases. CDR1 is ENHRY, CDR2 SYGVKD, per germline. In nucleotides, the CDR3 is TGTGCCATCAGGCCGGGACAGGCCATCTCTGGGGCCAACGTCCTGACTTTC. This sequence encodes CAIRPGQAISGANVLTF.

This clonotype showed up many times. The rearrangement joins TRBV7-2 to TRBJ2-1, with TRBD1 identical over 11 bases. The germline V gene has CDR1 SGHTA and CDR2 FQGNSA. V lost 3 bases to trimming and J lost 8 bases; unmatched junction nucleotides: 6. The CDR3 runs 15 residues. The CDR3 reads CASSFGTGGIYEQFF. The CDR3, as DNA: TGTGCCAGCAGCTTTGGGACAGGGGGGATCTATGAGCAGTTCTTC. The complete variable domain, with remaining parts taken from reference TRBV7-2 and TRBJ2-1, reads GAGVSQSPSNKVTEKGKDVELRCDPISGHTALYWYRQSLGQGLEFLIYFQGNSAPDKSGLPSDRFSAERTGGSVSTLTIQRTQQEDSAVYLCASSFGTGGIYEQFFGPGTRLTVL.

This clonotype was picked up many times. This rearrangement joins TRBV7-3 to TRBJ1-1; D may be TRBD1 (6 bases). The germline V gene encodes CDR1 SGHTA and CDR2 FQGTGA. This CDR3 comprises 13 residues. V lost 6 bases and J 0 bases, leaving 8 bases between the germline ends. CDR3 amino acids: CASRWTVNTEAFF. The CDR3 nucleotides read TGTGCCAGCAGATGGACAGTGAACACTGAAGCTTTCTTT.

This clonotype has a count of ten or more. The chain has TRBV6-1 and TRBJ1-5, with a tentative D call TRBD1 (6 bases). With 3 bases removed from V and 6 bases from J, the gap between germline ends came to 12 bases. Germline values: CDR1 MNHNS, CDR2 SASEGT. The CDR3 is made up of 14 amino acids. CDR3 sequence reads: CASSDVQGIQPQHF. For the CDR3, the DNA is TGTGCCAGCAGTGACGTGCAGGGGATTCAGCCCCAGCATTTT.

This clonotype was counted many times. The CDR3 reads CASVTNPGSYEQYF. CDR3 sequence (DNA): TGTGCCTCAGTGACAAACCCAGGCTCCTACGAGCAGTACTTC. The chain has TRBV30 and TRBJ2-7; D unresolved. Trimming cost V 7 bases and J 0 bases, with 16 bases left between them. Germline-derived CDR1 and CDR2 are GTSNPN and SVGIG (reference sequence). This CDR3 spans 14 amino acids.

This clonotype was counted only a few times. The V call is TRBV5-1, the J call TRBJ1-5, with D possibly TRBD1 on 6 matching bases. CDR1 is SGHRS and CDR2 is YFSETQ in the germline V gene. V was pared by 4 bases and J by 1 base, with 15 bases between. The CDR3 has 16 residues. CDR3: CASSPGDITSNQPQHF. CDR3 in DNA: TGCGCCAGCAGCCCGGGGGACATTACAAGCAATCAGCCCCAGCATTTT.

A word on this clonotype: A much larger clonotype is one base distant, so this may be a read error. The chain couples TRBV11-1 to TRBJ2-7; the D gene is possibly TRBD2 (6 bases). The end of the DNA is better explained by TRBJ2-1, so the J call may be wrong. This CDR3 is built from 16 residues. Per germline, CDR1 SGHAT and CDR2 FQDESV (reference sequence). The CDR3 bases are TGTGCCAGCACCCAAATGGGGGGTGGCCCCTCCTACGAGCAGTTCTTC. Translated: CASTQMGGGPSYEQFF.

This clonotype was seen at least ten times. The chain carries TRBV28 and TRBJ2-7, with D perhaps TRBD1 or TRBD2 (6 bases each). Germline lookup yields CDR1 MDHEN and CDR2 SYDVKM. The V end lost 5 bases, the J end lost 4 bases, and 12 bases lay between the germline ends. The CDR3 length is 13 residues. CDR3 nucleotide sequence: TGTGCCAGCAGTATTGGGGGGCCGTACGAGCAGTACTTC. Its protein is CASSIGGPYEQYF.

This clonotype was counted only a few times. This may come from a read error, since a much larger clone is one base off. For the CDR3, the DNA is TGTGCCAGCAGTTTCCGGGAGACAGCCTCCTACAATGAGCAGTTCTTC. It codes for CASSFRETASYNEQFF. The chain joins TRBV12-3 or TRBV12-4 to TRBJ2-1; TRBD2 might be the D (6 bases). This CDR3 has 16 residues. The V end was cut by 3 bases, the J end by 0 bases, with 12 bases between.

This clonotype was seen only a few times. The rearrangement links TRBV7-9 to TRBJ2-7, with 9 positions matching TRBD1. Germline CDR1 is SEHNR and CDR2 is FQNEAQ (reference sequence). CDR3 length equals 15 residues. After removal of 5 bases from V and 2 bases from J, the junction contained 7 bases not matched to a gene. CDR3 sequence (DNA): TGTGCCAGCAGCCCGCGGGACAGGGTCCCCTACGAGCAGTACTTC. It specifies CASSPRDRVPYEQYF.

This clonotype has at least ten counts. The rearrangement links TRBV4-2 to TRBJ1-1; D is possibly TRBD1 (5 bases). Germline V gene lookup returns CDR1 LGHNA and CDR2 YNFKEQ. The CDR3 has 15 amino acids. V gave up 0 bases and J gave up 0 bases, with 8 bases separating them. The CDR3 DNA reads TGTGCCAGCAGCCAAGATCCAGGGTTGAACACTGAAGCTTTCTTT. Its protein product is CASSQDPGLNTEAFF.

This clonotype was seen ten or more times. This chain joins TRBV20-1 and TRBJ1-2, with D possibly TRBD1 on 6 matching bases. This CDR3 spans 19 amino acids. The germline V gene has CDR1 DFQATT and CDR2 SNEGSKA (reference sequence). Deletions cut 2 bases from V and 2 bases from J, with 27 bases between. The CDR3 loop is CSARPGTLTSPHSNYGYTF. The CDR3 DNA reads TGCAGTGCTAGACCAGGGACACTGACCTCTCCCCACTCCAACTATGGCTACACCTTC.

This clonotype showed up many times. The chain joins TRBV10-1 to TRBJ1-3; 7 nucleotides agree with TRBD1. CDR1 and CDR2 from the germline V gene are WNHNN and SYGVQD (reference sequence). With 5 bases clipped from V and 0 bases from J, the junction kept 4 bases outside the gene matches. The CDR3 contains 15 residues. The CDR3 DNA reads TGCGCCAGCAGTACCGGGACAGCCTCTGGAAACACCATATATTTT. The encoded protein is CASSTGTASGNTIYF.

This clonotype showed up just a few times. The chain carries TRBV6-1 and TRBJ2-7, with 9 bases that match TRBD2. The CDR3 sequence is 16 residues long. Germline assignment: CDR1 MNHNS and CDR2 SASEGT. V dropped 6 bases and J dropped 2; count of bases not matched to a gene: 11. The CDR3 DNA reads as TGTGCCAGCAGCCCCCCGGGAAGCGGGGGGCCCTACGAGCAGTACTTC. It codes for CASSPPGSGGPYEQYF.

The chain uses TRBV9 and TRBJ1-2; D unresolved. The ends were cut back, 1 base at V and 3 bases at J, with 7 bases in the middle. The CDR3 is 13 amino acids. The germline gives CDR1 SGDLS, CDR2 YYNGEE. The CDR3 sequence: CASSVYSDYGYTF. CDR3 DNA: TGTGCCAGCAGCGTATATTCCGACTATGGCTACACCTTC.

The table lists this clonotype with many counts. The V gene is TRBV7-3, the J gene TRBJ1-1, with D unresolved. CDR1 and CDR2 (germline): SGHTA, FQGTGA. This CDR3 spans 14 amino acids. V was cut by 10 bases and J by 1 base, with 16 bases left in between. DNA of the CDR3: TGTGCCACCACCGTCGGGCCGGAGAACACTGAAGCTTTCTTT. Its protein is CATTVGPENTEAFF.